The TCR beta chain under discussion was sequenced for a study of shared clonotypes between healthy human individuals. Study findings and constraints: The diversity represented, both genetic and in exposure history, was limited by few donors. Only blood samples were collected, and tissue repertoires likely differ. Generally, naive subsets came out with larger estimated richness than memory subsets.

Only in-frame clones appear in the TCRdb table, and some are missing; sequencing was by immunoSEQ multiplex PCR. The repertoire includes approximately 2.4 million clones, around 95% of them detected once, and about 0.13% sits in the top ten. Trimming pared 4 bases from V and 2 bases from J, leaving 13 bases between. The CDR3 covers 15 residues. Germline V gives CDR1 SGHRS, CDR2 YFSETQ. A single count supports this clone. Its specificity is not known. The V and J genes are TRBV5-1 and TRBJ2-1, with D possibly matching TRBD2 (6 bases). The receptor was derived from a man between 18 and 29 years old in good health. Material for sequencing was naive CD4+ T cells sorted from blood. The sample's subset: CD45RA+ positively selected. The CDR3 spells CASSLGTWTYNEQFF. CDR3 DNA: TGCGCCAGCAGCCTCGGGACTTGGACCTACAATGAGCAGTTCTTC.